This TCR beta chain was identified in a study of Graves' ophthalmopathy and Graves' hyperthyroidism. The overall study: Peripheral blood was obtained at first diagnosis, ahead of any treatment. Findings of the study overall: Clonotypes were expanded in thyroid at above 0.001 frequency, and most also appeared in blood.

For donors with ophthalmopathy, the disease showed moderate-to-severe activity, reached CAS ≥3 and NOSPECS ≥4, and had lasted under 3 months. The PBMCs were taken from under 12 ml of fresh peripheral blood. RNA served as the template for amplifying TCR beta CDR3 regions. After a first-round RT-PCR with HTBI primers, a second-round multiplex PCR was run. TCRdb re-derived calls from the multiplex PCR reads in MiXCR, one entry per CDR3 protein. The repertoire includes 300,000 to 400,000 distinct CDR3 sequences, about 17% of them detected once, and 9% to 15% sits in the top ten. This CDR3 has 18 residues. The V segment lost 4 bases and the J segment 0 bases; nucleotides outside the gene matches: 1. Germline loops: CDR1 LNHDA, CDR2 SQIVND (reference sequence). This clonotype came up many times. The antigen is unknown.

This sequence joins TRBV19 and TRBJ2-6; TRBD2 aligns across 15 bases. The receptor was isolated from an adult man with Graves' ophthalmopathy. The sequencing sample was made of peripheral blood. For the CDR3, the DNA is TGTGCCAGTAGTAAGGGACTAGCGGGAGGCTCTGGGGCCAACGTCCTGACTTTC. Its protein product is CASSKGLAGGSGANVLTF.